This entry concerns a single T cell receptor (beta chain). No antigen is known for it. The source of the sample is a study of T cell responses to AZD1222 COVID-19 vaccine. CDR1 and CDR2 from the germline V gene are SQVTM and ANQGSEA. J gave up 4 bases and V 7 bases, and 9 bases lay outside the gene matches. The CDR3 is made up of 13 amino acids. Notes on the study in general: At 160-218 and 743-854, vaccine-associated CD4 TCRs were dominant, and they spanned spike.

Profiling relied on immunoSEQ multiplex PCR, and the TCRdb table lists in-frame clones only, not all of them. The sample consists of around 150,000 clones, approximately 93% of them appearing once. The rearrangement joins TRBV29-1 to TRBJ2-5; 7 nucleotides align to TRBD2. The receptor comes from an adult who received the AZD1222 COVID-19 vaccine. The source was peripheral blood, collected 28 days after the second AZD1222 dose. The CDR3 region has the DNA TGCAGCGGTGGAAGCGGGGTCGGAGAGACCCAGTACTTC. The encoded protein is CSGGSGVGETQYF. Together with reference TRBV29-1 and TRBJ2-5, the CDR3 gives the full variable domain: SAVISQKPSRDICQRGTSLTIQCQVDSQVTMMFWYRQQPGQSLTLIATANQGSEATYESGFVIDKFPISRPNLTFSTLTVSNMSPEDSSIYLCSGGSGVGETQYFGPGTRLLVL.